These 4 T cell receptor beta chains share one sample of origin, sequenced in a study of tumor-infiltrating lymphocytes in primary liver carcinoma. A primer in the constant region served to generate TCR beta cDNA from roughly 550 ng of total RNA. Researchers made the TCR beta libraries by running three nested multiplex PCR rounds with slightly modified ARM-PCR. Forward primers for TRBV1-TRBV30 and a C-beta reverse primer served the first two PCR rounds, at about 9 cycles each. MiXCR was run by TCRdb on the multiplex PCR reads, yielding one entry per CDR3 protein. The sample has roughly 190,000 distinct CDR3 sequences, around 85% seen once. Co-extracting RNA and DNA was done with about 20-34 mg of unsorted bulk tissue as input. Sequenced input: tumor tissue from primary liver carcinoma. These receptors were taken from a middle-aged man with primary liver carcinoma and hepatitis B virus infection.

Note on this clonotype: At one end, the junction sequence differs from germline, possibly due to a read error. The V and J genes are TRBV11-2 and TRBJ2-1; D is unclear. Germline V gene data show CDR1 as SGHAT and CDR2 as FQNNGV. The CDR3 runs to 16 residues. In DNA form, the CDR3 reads TGTGCCACCAGCCCGCTTCGGTGGAGCTCCTACAATGAACAGTTCTTC. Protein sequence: CATSPLRWSSYNEQFF.

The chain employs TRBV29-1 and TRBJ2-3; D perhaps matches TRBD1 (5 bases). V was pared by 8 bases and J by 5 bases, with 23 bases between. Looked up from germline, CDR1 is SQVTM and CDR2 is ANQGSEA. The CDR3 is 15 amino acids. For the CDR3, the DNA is TGCAGCATTGTGGGTGGGGCCGGCATCAAAGATACGCAGTATTTT. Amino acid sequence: CSIVGGAGIKDTQYF.

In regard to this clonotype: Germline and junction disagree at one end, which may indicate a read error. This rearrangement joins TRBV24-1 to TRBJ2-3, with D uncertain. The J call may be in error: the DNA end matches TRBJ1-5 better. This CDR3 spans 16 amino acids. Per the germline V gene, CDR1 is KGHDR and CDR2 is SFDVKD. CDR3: CATSGRATTSTDTQHF. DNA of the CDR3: TGTGCCACAAGTGGGAGGGCAACGACTAGCACAGATACCCAGCATTTT.

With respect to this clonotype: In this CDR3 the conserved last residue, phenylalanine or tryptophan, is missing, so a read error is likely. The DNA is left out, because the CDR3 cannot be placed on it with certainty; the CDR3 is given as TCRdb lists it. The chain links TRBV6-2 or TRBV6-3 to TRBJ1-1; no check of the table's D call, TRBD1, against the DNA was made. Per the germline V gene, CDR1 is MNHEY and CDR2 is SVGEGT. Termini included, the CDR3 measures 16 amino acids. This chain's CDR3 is CAGSPDRTRGNTEAFL.